Listed below are T cell receptor beta chains from one sample, sequenced in a study of T cell responses to AZD1222 COVID-19 vaccine. The method was immunoSEQ multiplex PCR; TCRdb's version includes in-frame clones alone and lacks a portion of them. The sample lists approximately 190,000 clones; around 86% were seen once. The material sequenced was peripheral blood, taken on day 0 of MenACWY control vaccination. The receptors were gathered from an adult in good health. CDR3s include the opening cysteine and the closing phenylalanine or tryptophan. A D gene is named only where the DNA matches it firmly. Some rows have no size entry. The others give once, few or many, or a class for an expanded clone.

J	V	size	D	DNA	CDR3
TRBJ1-2	TRBV2	NA	TRBD1	TGTGCCAGCAGTTCTACGGACAGGAGCTATGGCTACACCTTC	CASSSTDRSYGYTF
TRBJ2-7	TRBV30	NA	TRBD2	TGTGCCTGGAGCACCCCAACTAGCGGGAGGTCCTACGAGCAGTACTTC	CAWSTPTSGRSYEQYF
TRBJ2-2	TRBV21-1	once	NA	TGTGCCAGCGACAAGGACGCGGGGGGGCCCGGGGAGCTGTTTTTT	CASDKDAGGPGELFF
TRBJ1-6	TRBV27	once	NA	TGTGCCAGCAGTTTATTCGGTGGGTCCTATAATTCACCCCTCCACTTT	CASSLFGGSYNSPLHF
TRBJ2-1	TRBV19	NA	TRBD1	TGTGCCAGTAGCCAGGCGGGACAGGGGCTCTTTGGGCAGTTCTTC	CASSQAGQGLFGQFF
TRBJ2-4	TRBV28	NA	NA	TGTGCCAGCGGTGCTCTGGCAACGAACATTCAGTACTTC	CASGALATNIQYF
TRBJ1-2	TRBV7-2	NA	NA	TGTGCCAGCAGCTTAGTAGCAATGGGCTACACCTTC	CASSLVAMGYTF
TRBJ1-2	TRBV4-2	NA	TRBD1	TGTGCCAGCAGCCAAGACCCCGCCGGGACAGGGGGTGACTATGGCTACACCTTC	CASSQDPAGTGGDYGYTF
TRBJ2-2	TRBV25-1	NA	NA	TGTGCCAGCACCCGGGGCACCGGGGAGCTGTTTTTT	CASTRGTGELFF
TRBJ2-2	TRBV20-1	NA	NA	TGCAGTGCTAGTGGCGTGACAGCGAACACCGGGGAGCTGTTTTTT	CSASGVTANTGELFF
TRBJ2-7	TRBV12-3/TRBV12-4	NA	NA	TGTGCCAGCAGTTTCTGGGGGTCTTACGAGCAGTACTTC	CASSFWGSYEQYF
TRBJ2-1	TRBV6-5	once	NA	TGTGCCAGCAGTCCGGGACAAGAGCAGTTCTTC	CASSPGQEQFF
TRBJ1-1	TRBV9	NA	NA	TGTGCCAGCAGCCCCGGACCGCAAATGAACACTGAAGCTTTCTTT	CASSPGPQMNTEAFF
TRBJ2-3	TRBV7-9	NA	NA	TGTGCCAGCAGCTTTCCCGGGGGAACAGATACGCAGTATTTT	CASSFPGGTDTQYF
TRBJ2-5	TRBV28	once	NA	TGTGCCAGCAGTTTCGGGACTGACAGTTACCAAGAGACCCAGTACTTC	CASSFGTDSYQETQYF
TRBJ1-6	TRBV11-2	NA	TRBD1	TGTGCCAGCAGCGCCCAACAGGGGGCATTTGATTCACCCCTCCACTTT	CASSAQQGAFDSPLHF
TRBJ1-6	TRBV28	NA	NA	TGTGCCAGCAGTTTATGGTCGGCAGGGGAATCTAGTTCACCCCTCCACTTT	CASSLWSAGESSSPLHF
TRBJ1-6	TRBV30	NA	TRBD1	TGTGCCTGGACACAGGGGTATTCACCCCTCCACTTT	CAWTQGYSPLHF
TRBJ2-7	TRBV2	NA	TRBD2	TGTGCCAGCAGGCTTACTAGCGGGGCCTCCTACGAGCAGTACTTC	CASRLTSGASYEQYF
TRBJ1-1	TRBV11-1	few	NA	TGTGCCAGCAGCCCCTACCCCGGGGACTTCGTTAAAGCTTTCTTT	CASSPYPGDFVKAFF
TRBJ1-5	TRBV2	few	TRBD1	TGTGCCAGCAGGCCAACAGGGGTAGAGCAGCCCCAGCATTTT	CASRPTGVEQPQHF
TRBJ2-7	TRBV28	NA	NA	TGTGCCAGCAGTTCCCAGGACGGGAGCTCCTACGAGCAGTACTTC	CASSSQDGSSYEQYF
TRBJ2-3	TRBV18	NA	NA	TGTGCCAGCTCACCACCCGTCGGCGATACGCAGTATTTT	CASSPPVGDTQYF
TRBJ2-7	TRBV18	NA	NA	TGTGCCAGCTCACGGGATTCGAGGTCAGAGCAGTACTTC	CASSRDSRSEQYF
TRBJ1-1	TRBV3-1/TRBV3-2	NA	NA	TGTGCCAGCAGCCAAGTGGGCCTAACGGCTTTCTTT	CASSQVGLTAFF
TRBJ1-2	TRBV9	NA	NA	TGTGCCAGCAGCGCCCCGTGGGGCTACACCTTC	CASSAPWGYTF
TRBJ2-2	TRBV28	once	NA	TGTGCCAGCAGTTTTGTAGGGGCGAGGGGAGCGAACACCGGGGAGCTGTTTTTT	CASSFVGARGANTGELFF
TRBJ1-2	TRBV28	NA	TRBD1	TGTGCCAGCAGTTCCGGACAGGCCTCCTATGGCTACACCTTC	CASSSGQASYGYTF
TRBJ2-1	TRBV6-5	NA	TRBD2	TGTGCCAGCAGTTACATCCTCACTAGCGGGAGTCATGAGCAGTTCTTC	CASSYILTSGSHEQFF
TRBJ2-7	TRBV30	NA	NA	TGTGCCTGGAGTGTAGGGGGTTACGAGCAGTACTTC	CAWSVGGYEQYF
TRBJ2-7	TRBV28	NA	NA	TGTGCCAGCAGTTTGGACCCCTCCTACGAGCAGTACTTC	CASSLDPSYEQYF
TRBJ2-3	TRBV6-4	NA	TRBD2	TGTGCCAGCAGCTCCGATCAGGCGGGAGCAGATACGCAGTATTTT	CASSSDQAGADTQYF
TRBJ2-3	TRBV3-1/TRBV3-2	NA	NA	TGTGCCAGCAGCCAAGGAGATACGCAGTATTTT	CASSQGDTQYF
TRBJ2-1	TRBV19	NA	NA	TGTGCCAGTAGTGTAGGGTCTTACAATGAGCAGTTCTTC	CASSVGSYNEQFF
TRBJ1-1	TRBV19	NA	TRBD1	TGTGCCAGTAGCCGACAGGGACAGAACACTGAAGCTTTCTTT	CASSRQGQNTEAFF
TRBJ2-1	TRBV5-5	NA	NA	TGTGCCAGCGGCCCCCCCCCTCAACAGGGCAATGAGCAGTTCTTC	CASGPPPQQGNEQFF
TRBJ2-2	TRBV28	NA	TRBD2	TGTGCCAGCAGAACCTGGACTAGCGGGGCGGTCGGGGAGCTGTTTTTT	CASRTWTSGAVGELFF
TRBJ2-7	TRBV7-9	once	NA	TGTGCCAGCAGCTCCCGTGAGGGCTACGAGCAGTACTTC	CASSSREGYEQYF
TRBJ2-2	TRBV5-4	NA	NA	TGTGCCAGCAGCTTCCTAGGGAACACCGGGGAGCTGTTTTTT	CASSFLGNTGELFF
TRBJ2-5	TRBV27	NA	TRBD2	TGTGCCAGCAGTTGGCGGGGGGGAGAGACCCAGTACTTC	CASSWRGGETQYF
TRBJ1-5	TRBV6-2/TRBV6-3	once	NA	TGTGCCAGCAGTAAACCCGGGACACGAAATCAGCCCCAGCATTTT	CASSKPGTRNQPQHF
TRBJ1-3	TRBV6-2/TRBV6-3	few	NA	TGTGCCAGCAGTTACGGGACGGCCGGAAACACCATATATTTT	CASSYGTAGNTIYF
TRBJ2-7	TRBV18	NA	TRBD1	TGTGCCAGCTCAACCGGGACAGGGCTCTACGAGCAGTACTTC	CASSTGTGLYEQYF
TRBJ2-5	TRBV7-8	once	TRBD1	TGTGCCAGCAGCTCAAAGGGGGCTCGGGAGACCCAGTACTTC	CASSSKGARETQYF
TRBJ1-5	TRBV6-2/TRBV6-3	NA	NA	TGTGCCAGCAGCCTCGGGGGGGTAAGACAGCCCCAGCATTTT	CASSLGGVRQPQHF